The sequence of this T cell receptor (beta chain) was determined in a study of tissue T cells after allogeneic stem cell transplantation. Study-level findings and limits: Anatomically similar tissues had similar TCR repertoires within each patient.

Time point in this sample: mouse harvest day 7 after allogeneic transplant. Tail vein injection delivered 10^7 T-cell-depleted bone marrow cells and 10^6 splenic CD5+ T cells. For this clone: The antigen remains undetermined. Mouse gene names and germline throughout. The CDR3 end is not reached by the read, which stops 1 residue before it; the germline J gene fills it in.

This CDR3 spans 12 amino acids. Germline V CDR1 and CDR2: KGHTA, FQNQQP. Profiling relied on immunoSEQ multiplex PCR, and the TCRdb table lists in-frame clones only, not all of them. The table has about 6,700 clones, approximately 45% seen once; the top ten hold about 7%. The sequence derives from a female BALB/c mouse given C57BL/6 T cells with graft-versus-host disease after an allogeneic hematopoietic cell transplant. Sequenced sample: gut tissue. This rearrangement joins TRBV23 to TRBJ2-5; TRBD1, the table's D call, was not compared with the DNA. CDR3 bases read: TGCTCCAGCAGTCAAACAGGGAACACCCAGTAC. This translates into CSSSQTGNTQY. The CDR3 in full is CSSSQTGNTQYF. The full variable domain, in which reference TRBV23 and TRBJ2-5 provide the parts outside the CDR3, is DAAVTQKPRYLIKMKGQEAEMKCIPEKGHTAVFWYQQKQSKELKFLIYFQNQQPLDQIDMVKERFSAVCPSSSLCSLGIRTCEAEDSALYLCSSSQTGNTQYFGPGTRLLVL.